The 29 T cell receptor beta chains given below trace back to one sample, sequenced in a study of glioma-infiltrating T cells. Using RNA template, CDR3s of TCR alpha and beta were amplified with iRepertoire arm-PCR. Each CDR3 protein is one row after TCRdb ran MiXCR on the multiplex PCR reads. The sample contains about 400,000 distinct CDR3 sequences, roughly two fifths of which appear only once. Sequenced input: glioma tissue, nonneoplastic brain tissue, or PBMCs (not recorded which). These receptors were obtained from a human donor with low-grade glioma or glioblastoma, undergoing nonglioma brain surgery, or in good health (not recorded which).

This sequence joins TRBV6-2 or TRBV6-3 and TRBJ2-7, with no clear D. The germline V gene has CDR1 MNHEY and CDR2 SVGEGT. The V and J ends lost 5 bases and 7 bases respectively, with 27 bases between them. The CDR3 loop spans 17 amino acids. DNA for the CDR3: TGTGCCAGCAGTAAATTTTGGGGTCGGAGCTTTTACAATGAGCAGTACTTC. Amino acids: CASSKFWGRSFYNEQYF.

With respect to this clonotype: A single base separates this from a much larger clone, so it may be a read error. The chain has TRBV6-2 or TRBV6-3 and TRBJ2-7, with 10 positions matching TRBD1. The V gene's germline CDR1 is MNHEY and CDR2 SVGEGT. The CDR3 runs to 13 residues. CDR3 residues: CVSSYGTGVEQYF. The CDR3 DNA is TGTGTCAGCAGTTACGGGACAGGGGTCGAGCAGTACTTC.

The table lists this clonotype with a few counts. The CDR3: CVIRTDNYGYTF. CDR3 bases: TGTGTTATTCGGACGGACAACTATGGCTACACCTTC. J is TRBJ1-2 and V is TRBV28; no definite D call. In germline, CDR1 is MDHEN, CDR2 SYDVKM. The length of the CDR3 is 12 residues.

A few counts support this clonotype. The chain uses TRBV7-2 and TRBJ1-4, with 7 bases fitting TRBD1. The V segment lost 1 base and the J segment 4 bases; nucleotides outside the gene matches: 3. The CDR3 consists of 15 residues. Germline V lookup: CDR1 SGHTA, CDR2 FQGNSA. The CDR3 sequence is CASSLGGGYNEKLFF. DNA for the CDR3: TGTGCCAGCAGCTTAGGAGGGGGCTATAATGAAAAACTGTTTTTT.

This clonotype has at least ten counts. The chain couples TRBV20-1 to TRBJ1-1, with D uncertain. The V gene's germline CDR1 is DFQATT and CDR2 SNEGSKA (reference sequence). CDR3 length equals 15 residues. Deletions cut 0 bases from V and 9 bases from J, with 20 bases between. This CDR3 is CSARDRVVSGGQAFF. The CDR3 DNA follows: TGCAGTGCTAGAGATCGGGTGGTCTCGGGTGGGCAAGCTTTCTTT.

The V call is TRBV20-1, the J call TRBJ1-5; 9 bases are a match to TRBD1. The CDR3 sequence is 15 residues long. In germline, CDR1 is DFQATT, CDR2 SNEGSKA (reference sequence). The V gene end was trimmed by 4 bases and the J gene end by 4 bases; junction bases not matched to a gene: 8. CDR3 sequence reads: CSATPRDRANQPQHF. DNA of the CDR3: TGCAGTGCTACCCCCCGGGACAGGGCAAATCAGCCCCAGCATTTT.

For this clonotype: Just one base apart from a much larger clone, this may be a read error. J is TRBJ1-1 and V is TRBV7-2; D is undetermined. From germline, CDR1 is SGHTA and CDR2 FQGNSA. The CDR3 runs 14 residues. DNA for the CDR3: TGTGCCAGCAGCTTGGCCCAGGATGGAACCGAAGCTCTCTTT. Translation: CASSLAQDGTEALF.

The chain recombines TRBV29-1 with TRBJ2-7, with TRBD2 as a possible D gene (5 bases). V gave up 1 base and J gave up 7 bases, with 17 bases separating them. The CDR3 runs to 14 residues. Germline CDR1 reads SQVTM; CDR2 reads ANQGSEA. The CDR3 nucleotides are TGCAGCGTTGAAGGAGGGCAGACCTTACGAGAGCAGTACTTC. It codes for CSVEGGQTLREQYF.

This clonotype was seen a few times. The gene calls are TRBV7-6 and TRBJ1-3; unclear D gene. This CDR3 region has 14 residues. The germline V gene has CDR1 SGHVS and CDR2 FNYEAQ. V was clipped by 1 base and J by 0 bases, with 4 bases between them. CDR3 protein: CASSLEGSGNTIYF. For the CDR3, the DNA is TGTGCCAGCAGCTTAGAGGGCTCTGGAAACACCATATATTTT.

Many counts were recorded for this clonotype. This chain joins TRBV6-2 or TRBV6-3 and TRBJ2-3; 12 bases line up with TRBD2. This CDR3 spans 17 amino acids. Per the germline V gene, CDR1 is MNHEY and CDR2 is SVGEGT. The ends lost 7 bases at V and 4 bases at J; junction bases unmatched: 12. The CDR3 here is CASTTNKLAGGPDTQYF. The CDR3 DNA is TGTGCCAGCACCACCAACAAACTAGCGGGAGGACCAGATACGCAGTATTTT.

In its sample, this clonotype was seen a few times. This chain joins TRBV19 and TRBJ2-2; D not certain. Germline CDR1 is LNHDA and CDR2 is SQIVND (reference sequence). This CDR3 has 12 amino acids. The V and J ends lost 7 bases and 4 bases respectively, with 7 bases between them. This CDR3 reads CASIASTGELFF. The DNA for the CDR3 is TGTGCCAGTATTGCGAGCACCGGGGAGCTGTTTTTT.

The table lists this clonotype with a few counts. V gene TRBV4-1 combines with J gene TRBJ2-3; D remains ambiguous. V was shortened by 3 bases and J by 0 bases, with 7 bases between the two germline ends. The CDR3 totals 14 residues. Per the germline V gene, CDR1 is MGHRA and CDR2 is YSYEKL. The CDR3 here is CASSHVPSTDTQYF. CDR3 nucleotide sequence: TGCGCCAGCAGCCACGTCCCTAGCACAGATACGCAGTATTTT.

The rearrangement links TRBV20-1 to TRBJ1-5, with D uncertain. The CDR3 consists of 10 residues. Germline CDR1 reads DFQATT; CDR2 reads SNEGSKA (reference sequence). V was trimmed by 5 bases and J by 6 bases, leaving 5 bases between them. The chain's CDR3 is CSAGGQPQHF. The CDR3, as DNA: TGCAGTGCTGGAGGTCAGCCCCAGCATTTT.

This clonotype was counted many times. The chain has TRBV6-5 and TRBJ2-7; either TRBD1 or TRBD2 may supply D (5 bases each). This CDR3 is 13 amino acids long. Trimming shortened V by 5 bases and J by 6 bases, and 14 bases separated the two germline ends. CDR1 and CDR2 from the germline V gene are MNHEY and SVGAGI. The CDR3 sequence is CASSPGTGGEQYF. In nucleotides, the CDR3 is TGTGCCAGCAGTCCCGGGACGGGCGGCGAGCAGTACTTC.

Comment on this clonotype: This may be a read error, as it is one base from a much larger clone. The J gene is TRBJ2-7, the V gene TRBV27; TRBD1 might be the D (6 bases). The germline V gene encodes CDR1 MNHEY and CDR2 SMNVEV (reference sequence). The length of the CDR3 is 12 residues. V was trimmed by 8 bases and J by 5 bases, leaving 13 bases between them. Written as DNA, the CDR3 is TGTGCCAGCGTCCAGGGGACCCACGAGCAGTACTTC. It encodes CASVQGTHEQYF.

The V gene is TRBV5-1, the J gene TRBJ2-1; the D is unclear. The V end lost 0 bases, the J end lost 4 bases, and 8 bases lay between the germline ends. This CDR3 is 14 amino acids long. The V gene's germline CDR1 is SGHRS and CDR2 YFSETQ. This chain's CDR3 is CASSLAPVYNEQFF. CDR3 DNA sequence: TGCGCCAGCAGCTTGGCCCCCGTTTACAATGAGCAGTTCTTC.

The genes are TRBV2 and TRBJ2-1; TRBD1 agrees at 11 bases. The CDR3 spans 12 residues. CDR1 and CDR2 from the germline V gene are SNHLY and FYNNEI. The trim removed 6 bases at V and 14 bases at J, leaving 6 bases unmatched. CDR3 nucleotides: TGTGCCAGCAGGCCGGGACAGGGGGATGAGTTCTTC. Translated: CASRPGQGDEFF.

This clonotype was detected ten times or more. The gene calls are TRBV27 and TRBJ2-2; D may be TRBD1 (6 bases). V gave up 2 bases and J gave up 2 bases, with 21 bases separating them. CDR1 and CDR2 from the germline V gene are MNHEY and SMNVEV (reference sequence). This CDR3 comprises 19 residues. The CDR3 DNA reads TGTGCCAGCAGTTTAGGGATTGACAGGATCCACCGAAACACCGGGGAGCTGTTTTTT. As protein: CASSLGIDRIHRNTGELFF.

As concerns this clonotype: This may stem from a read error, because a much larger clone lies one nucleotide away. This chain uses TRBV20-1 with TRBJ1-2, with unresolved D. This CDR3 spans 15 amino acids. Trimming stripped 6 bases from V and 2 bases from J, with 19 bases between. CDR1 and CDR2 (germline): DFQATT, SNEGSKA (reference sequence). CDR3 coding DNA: TGCAGTGCCGAAGGCGGTCGAGAGAACAACTATGGCTACACCTTC. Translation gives CSAEGGRENNYGYTF.

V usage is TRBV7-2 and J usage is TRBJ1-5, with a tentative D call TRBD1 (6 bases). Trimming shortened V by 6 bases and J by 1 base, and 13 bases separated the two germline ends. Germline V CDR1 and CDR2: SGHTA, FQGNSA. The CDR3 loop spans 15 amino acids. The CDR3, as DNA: TGTGCCAGCAGACCTTACGACAGGAGCAATCAGCCCCAGCATTTT. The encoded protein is CASRPYDRSNQPQHF.

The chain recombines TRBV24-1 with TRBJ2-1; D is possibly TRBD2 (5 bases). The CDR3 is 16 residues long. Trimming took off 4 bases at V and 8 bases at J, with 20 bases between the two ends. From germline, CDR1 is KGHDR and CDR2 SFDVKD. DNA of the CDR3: TGTGCCACCAGTGAAGGTGGAACTAGTCGGTTCCATGAGCAGTTCTTC. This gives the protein CATSEGGTSRFHEQFF.

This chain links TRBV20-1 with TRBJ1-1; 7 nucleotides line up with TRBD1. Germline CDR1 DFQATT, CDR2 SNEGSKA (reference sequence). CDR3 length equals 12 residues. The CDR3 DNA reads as TGCAATGCCACGCAGGGGGACACTGAAGCTTTCTTT. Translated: CNATQGDTEAFF.

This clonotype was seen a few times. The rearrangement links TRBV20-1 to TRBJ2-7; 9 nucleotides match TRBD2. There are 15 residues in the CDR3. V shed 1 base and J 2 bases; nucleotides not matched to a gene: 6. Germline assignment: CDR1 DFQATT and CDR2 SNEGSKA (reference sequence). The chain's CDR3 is CSARVTSGLTYEQYF. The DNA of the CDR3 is TGCAGTGCTAGAGTTACTAGCGGGCTCACCTACGAGCAGTACTTC.

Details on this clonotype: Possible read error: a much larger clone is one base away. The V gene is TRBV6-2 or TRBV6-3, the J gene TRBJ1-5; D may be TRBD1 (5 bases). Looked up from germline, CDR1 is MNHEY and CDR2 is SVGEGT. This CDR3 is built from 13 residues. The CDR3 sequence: CAGSDQGDQPQHF. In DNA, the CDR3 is TGTGCCGGCAGTGACCAGGGCGATCAGCCCCAGCATTTT.

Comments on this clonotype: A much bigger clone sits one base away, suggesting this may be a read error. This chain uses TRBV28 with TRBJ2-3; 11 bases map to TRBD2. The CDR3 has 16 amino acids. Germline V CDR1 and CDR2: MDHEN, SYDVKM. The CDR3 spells CDSSDYSGRGTDTQYF. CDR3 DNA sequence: TGTGACAGCAGTGATTATAGCGGGAGGGGCACAGATACGCAGTATTTT. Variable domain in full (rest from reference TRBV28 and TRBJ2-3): DVKVTQSSRYLVKRTGEKVFLECVQDMDHENMFWYRQDPGLGLRLIYFSYDVKMKEKGDIPEGYSVSREKKERFSLILESASTNQTSMYLCDSSDYSGRGTDTQYFGPGTRLTVL.

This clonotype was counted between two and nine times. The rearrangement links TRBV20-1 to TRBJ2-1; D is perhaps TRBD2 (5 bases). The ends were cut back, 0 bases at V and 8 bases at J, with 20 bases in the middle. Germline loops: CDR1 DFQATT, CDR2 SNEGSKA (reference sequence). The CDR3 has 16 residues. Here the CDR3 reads CSARDFMDSPGDEQFF. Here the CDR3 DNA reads TGCAGTGCTAGAGATTTCATGGACTCCCCCGGAGATGAGCAGTTCTTC.

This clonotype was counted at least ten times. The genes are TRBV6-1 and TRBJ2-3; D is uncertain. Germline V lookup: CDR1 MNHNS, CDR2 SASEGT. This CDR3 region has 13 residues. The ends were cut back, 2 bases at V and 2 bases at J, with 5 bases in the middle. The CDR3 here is CASSERFTDTQYF. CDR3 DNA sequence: TGTGCCAGCAGTGAACGGTTCACAGATACGCAGTATTTT.

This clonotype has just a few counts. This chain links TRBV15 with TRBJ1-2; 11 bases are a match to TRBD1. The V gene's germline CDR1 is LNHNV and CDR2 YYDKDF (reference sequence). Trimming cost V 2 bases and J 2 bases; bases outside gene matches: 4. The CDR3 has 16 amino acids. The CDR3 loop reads CATSRNRDRGNYGYTF. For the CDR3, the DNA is TGTGCCACCAGCAGAAACCGGGACAGGGGGAACTATGGCTACACCTTC.

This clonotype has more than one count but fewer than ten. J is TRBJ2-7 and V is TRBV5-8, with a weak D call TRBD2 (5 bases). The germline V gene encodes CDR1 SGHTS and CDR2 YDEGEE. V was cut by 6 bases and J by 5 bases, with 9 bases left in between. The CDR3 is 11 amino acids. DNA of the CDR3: TGTGCCAGCACCCCGCGGGACGAGCAGTACTTC. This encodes CASTPRDEQYF.